This passage covers 26 T cell receptor beta chains from one sample sequenced in a study of blood T cells in healthy people across ages. Primed by a sample-barcoded 5' primer and a J-beta primer mix, a second PCR proceeded for 7 to 11 cycles. TCRdb used MiXCR to reprocess the 5' RACE reads, holding one entry per CDR3 protein. The table lists 1.5 million to 2 million distinct CDR3 sequences, approximately 39% of them singletons. Input material: blood. These TCRs come from a human donor in good health.

This clonotype was seen a handful of times. V usage is TRBV4-2 and J usage is TRBJ1-2; the D gene is possibly TRBD1 (5 bases). This CDR3 spans 16 amino acids. Germline V gene sequence: CDR1 LGHNA, CDR2 YNFKEQ. V gave up 2 bases and J gave up 0 bases, with 13 bases separating them. The CDR3 reads CASSQPGRLTNYGYTF. In DNA, the CDR3 is TGTGCCAGCAGCCAACCAGGGCGGCTGACTAACTATGGCTACACCTTC.

This clonotype turned up a few times. The chain combines TRBV20-1 with TRBJ2-1; D might be TRBD1 (5 bases). There are 15 residues in the CDR3. The V end was cut by 0 bases, the J end by 9 bases, with 18 bases between. Germline lookup yields CDR1 DFQATT and CDR2 SNEGSKA (reference sequence). The CDR3 nucleotides read TGCAGTGCTAGAGATCCAAGGGGCGAGAGCTCTGAGCAGTTCTTC. This gives the protein CSARDPRGESSEQFF.

A single count supports this clonotype. The chain links TRBV7-9 to TRBJ2-3; D perhaps matches TRBD2 (5 bases). Trimming stripped 3 bases from V and 2 bases from J, with 12 bases between. The CDR3 length is 15 residues. Germline CDR1 SEHNR, CDR2 FQNEAQ (reference sequence). The CDR3 is CASSLPAGLTDTQYF. The CDR3 nucleotides read TGTGCCAGCAGCTTGCCGGCAGGACTCACAGATACGCAGTATTTT. The variable domain in full, completed from reference TRBV7-9 and TRBJ2-3, reads DTGVSQNPRHKITKRGQNVTFRCDPISEHNRLYWYRQTLGQGPEFLTYFQNEAQLEKSRLLSDRFSAERPKGSFSTLEIQRTEQGDSAMYLCASSLPAGLTDTQYFGPGTRLTVL.

The chain joins TRBV20-1 to TRBJ1-1, with TRBD1 identical over 9 bases. The CDR3 has 17 residues. Germline CDR1 reads DFQATT; CDR2 reads SNEGSKA (reference sequence). Unmatched junction bases numbered 10, after V lost 1 base and J lost 1 base. The CDR3 loop reads CSARVITGGDGNTEAFF. CDR3 bases: TGCAGTGCTAGAGTTATAACAGGGGGCGATGGGAACACTGAAGCTTTCTTT.

This clonotype was detected only a few times. The chain uses TRBV5-1 and TRBJ1-4, with D hard to call. Between the trimmed V and J ends, which lost 2 bases and 7 bases, there was a span of 12 bases. Germline CDR1 is SGHRS and CDR2 is YFSETQ. The CDR3 is 14 residues long. The DNA for the CDR3 is TGCGCCAGCAGCTTCCAAGCGGGAGGTGAAAAACTGTTTTTT. It codes for CASSFQAGGEKLFF.

The V call is TRBV11-3, the J call TRBJ1-4; TRBD1 matches at 9 bases. This CDR3 spans 14 amino acids. Germline assignment: CDR1 SGHNT and CDR2 YENEEA. With 8 bases clipped from V and 3 bases from J, the junction kept 4 bases outside the gene matches. CDR3 in DNA: TGTGCCAGCGGGACAGGGCGGTCTAATGAAAAACTGTTTTTT. Translation: CASGTGRSNEKLFF.

This clonotype was counted a few times. This may be a read error: a much more frequent sequence differs by one nucleotide. The chain is built from TRBV7-3 and TRBJ2-4; a weak D match, TRBD2 (7 bases). Germline CDR1 SGHTA, CDR2 FQGTGA. The CDR3 has 15 residues. Trimming pared 4 bases from V and 6 bases from J, leaving 16 bases between. CDR3 loop: CASSSLGGQGNIQYF. The DNA of the CDR3 is TGTGCCAGCAGCTCCTTGGGGGGGCAGGGAAACATTCAGTACTTC.

This rearrangement joins TRBV24-1 to TRBJ1-2; D is uncertain. CDR3 size: 13 residues. CDR1 and CDR2 from the germline V gene are KGHDR and SFDVKD. V was shortened by 9 bases and J by 8 bases, with 18 bases between the two germline ends. The CDR3 spells CATAGSSGMGYTF. CDR3 bases: TGTGCCACCGCTGGGTCAAGCGGTATGGGCTACACCTTC.

With respect to this clonotype: Being one base from a much bigger clone, this may be a read error. This chain connects TRBV20-1 to TRBJ2-4, with TRBD1 matching over 10 bases. The V gene end was trimmed by 5 bases and the J gene end by 6 bases; junction bases not matched to a gene: 7. The CDR3 length is 14 residues. Germline-derived CDR1 and CDR2 are DFQATT and SNEGSKA (reference sequence). The CDR3 nucleotides read TGCAGTGCTCTCTGGGGACAGGGGCTAAACATTCAGTACTTC. As protein: CSALWGQGLNIQYF.

This clonotype was counted only a few times. The chain recombines TRBV29-1 with TRBJ2-4, with a tentative D call TRBD1 (6 bases). The V gene lost 7 bases and the J gene lost 9 bases, with 19 bases spanning the gap. Per germline, CDR1 SQVTM and CDR2 ANQGSEA. This CDR3 has 13 residues. For the CDR3, the DNA is TGCAGCGCCTGTGTGGGGGCGCCTTGCATTCAGTACTTC. Its translation is CSACVGAPCIQYF.

In its sample, this clonotype was seen many times. The V and J genes are TRBV9 and TRBJ2-3; possible D gene TRBD2, 6 bases. The V end was cut by 2 bases, the J end by 0 bases, with 10 bases between. The CDR3 totals 15 residues. CDR1 SGDLS and CDR2 YYNGEE come from the germline V gene. The CDR3 DNA sequence: TGTGCCAGCAGCGTGGGGGGACCGAGCACAGATACGCAGTATTTT. As protein: CASSVGGPSTDTQYF.

In its sample, this clonotype was seen many times. V usage is TRBV7-2 and J usage is TRBJ2-5; no clear D. In germline, CDR1 is SGHTA, CDR2 FQGNSA. Deletions cut 5 bases from V and 4 bases from J, with 8 bases between. CDR3 size: 12 residues. CDR3 bases: TGTGCCAGCAGCCAGTATACAGAGACCCAGTACTTC. It encodes CASSQYTETQYF.

This clonotype appeared a few times. The chain couples TRBV7-2 to TRBJ2-7, with TRBD2 matching 11 bases. Trimming took 7 bases from V and 2 from J; bases not matched to a gene: 4. CDR3 length: 14 amino acids. Germline V gives CDR1 SGHTA, CDR2 FQGNSA. Written as DNA, the CDR3 is TGTGCCAGCACGCTAGCGGGGGGTACCTACGAGCAGTACTTC. It codes for CASTLAGGTYEQYF.

The chain carries TRBV29-1 and TRBJ2-5; D is undetermined. The germline V gene has CDR1 SQVTM and CDR2 ANQGSEA. Trimming stripped 2 bases from V and 2 bases from J, with 9 bases between. This CDR3 spans 13 amino acids. DNA of the CDR3: TGCAGCGTTGAACGTGTAGGGCAAGAGACCCAGTACTTC. As protein: CSVERVGQETQYF.

This clonotype was picked up a small number of times. V usage is TRBV15 and J usage is TRBJ2-2; no clear D gene. The CDR3 consists of 14 residues. Germline V CDR1 and CDR2: LNHNV, YYDKDF (reference sequence). The germline V and J ends were trimmed by 4 bases and 5 bases, with 11 bases remaining between them. CDR3: CATSKRHETGELFF. For the CDR3, the DNA is TGTGCCACCAGCAAGCGACACGAAACCGGGGAGCTGTTTTTT.

This clonotype was detected only a few times. This may come from a read error, since a much larger clone is one base off. V and J are TRBV6-5 and TRBJ2-5; 12 bases line up with TRBD1. There are 15 residues in the CDR3. Trimming cost V 0 bases and J 11 bases; bases outside gene matches: 7. CDR1 and CDR2 (germline): MNHEY, SVGAGI. CDR3 region: CASSYSGTGGYGQYF. The CDR3 DNA reads TGTGCCAGCAGTTACTCCGGGACAGGGGGCTACGGGCAGTACTTC.

V usage is TRBV20-1 and J usage is TRBJ1-2, with 8 bases aligning to TRBD1. The ends lost 4 bases at V and 9 bases at J; junction bases unmatched: 7. CDR1 and CDR2 (germline): DFQATT, SNEGSKA (reference sequence). The CDR3 extends over 12 amino acids. CDR3 sequence reads: CSATTGATSYTF. In DNA, the CDR3 is TGCAGTGCTACGACAGGGGCGACAAGCTACACCTTC.

This clonotype has ten or more counts. The V and J genes are TRBV20-1 and TRBJ2-1, with D perhaps TRBD2 (6 bases). The CDR3 runs to 12 residues. The germline gives CDR1 DFQATT, CDR2 SNEGSKA (reference sequence). Trimming pared 6 bases from V and 10 bases from J, leaving 16 bases between. The CDR3 spells CSARLGREEQFF. CDR3 sequence (DNA): TGCAGTGCGAGACTAGGCCGAGAGGAGCAGTTCTTC.

The chain links TRBV30 to TRBJ1-2; tentative D call: TRBD1 (6 bases). CDR1 GTSNPN and CDR2 SVGIG come from the germline V gene (reference sequence). Trimming cost V 3 bases and J 2 bases, with 19 bases left between them. The CDR3 consists of 16 residues. The CDR3 DNA sequence: TGTGCCTGGAGAGACCGACTGGGGAGGGGGAACTATGGCTACACCTTC. Encoded protein: CAWRDRLGRGNYGYTF.

The genes are TRBV7-2 and TRBJ2-1; D is undetermined. The length of the CDR3 is 15 residues. The V gene lost 3 bases and the J gene lost 2 bases, with 11 bases spanning the gap. Looked up from germline, CDR1 is SGHTA and CDR2 is FQGNSA. CDR3 bases: TGTGCCAGCAGCTTGAACGAGGACGCCTACAATGAGCAGTTCTTC. It is translated as CASSLNEDAYNEQFF.

The rearrangement joins TRBV12-3 or TRBV12-4 to TRBJ2-1; 10 bases map to TRBD2. This CDR3 has 15 amino acids. V lost 6 bases and J lost 6; bases outside the gene matches: 8. CDR3 protein: CASSRASGGFNEQFF. Written as DNA, the CDR3 is TGTGCCAGCAGCCGCGCTAGCGGGGGCTTCAATGAGCAGTTCTTC.

The J gene is TRBJ2-3, the V gene TRBV10-3, with 11 bases matching TRBD2. With 10 bases clipped from V and 7 bases from J, the junction kept 10 bases outside the gene matches. Germline V gene data show CDR1 as ENHRY and CDR2 as SYGVKD. This CDR3 contains 14 residues. CDR3 bases: TGTGCCACCGAGACTAGCGGGGATAGGCATACGCAGTATTTT. It translates to CATETSGDRHTQYF.

V and J are TRBV5-4 and TRBJ1-2; D is unresolved. The CDR3 length is 16 residues. Trimming left V 3 bases short and J 2 bases short, with 17 bases between. CDR1 is SGHNT, CDR2 YYREEE, per germline (reference sequence). CDR3 sequence: CASSSRHNAKNYGYTF. The CDR3 DNA sequence: TGTGCCAGCAGCTCGAGACACAACGCAAAGAACTATGGCTACACCTTC.

This clonotype came up once. The chain couples TRBV27 to TRBJ2-1; 8 nucleotides line up with TRBD1. This CDR3 has 17 amino acids. Germline trimming cut 3 bases from V and 1 base from J; bases unmatched to any gene: 8. Germline CDR1 and CDR2: MNHEY and SMNVEV (reference sequence). The CDR3 DNA is TGTGCCAGCAGTTTGGGCGTCGGGACAGGTTCCTACAATGAGCAGTTCTTC. It is translated as CASSLGVGTGSYNEQFF.

The sample holds a few counts of this clonotype. This sequence joins TRBV15 and TRBJ1-2; unclear D gene. The CDR3 loop spans 14 amino acids. Trimming shortened V by 0 bases and J by 7 bases, and 12 bases separated the two germline ends. CDR1 is LNHNV and CDR2 is YYDKDF in the germline V gene (reference sequence). CDR3 amino acids: CATSRERGITGYTF. The CDR3 nucleotides read TGTGCCACCAGCAGAGAGCGGGGTATTACTGGCTACACCTTC.

The chain links TRBV20-1 to TRBJ1-1; D might be TRBD1 (5 bases). The germline V and J ends were trimmed by 5 bases and 0 bases, with 16 bases remaining between them. CDR1 and CDR2 (germline): DFQATT, SNEGSKA (reference sequence). This CDR3 is built from 15 residues. The CDR3 region is CSAQTGQFMNTEAFF. The CDR3, as DNA: TGCAGTGCTCAAACAGGCCAGTTCATGAACACTGAAGCTTTCTTT.